The rows below give T cell receptor beta chains drawn from one sample of a study of shared clonotypes between healthy human individuals. Assay: immunoSEQ multiplex PCR; the TCRdb copy retains only in-frame clones and omits some. The sample contains over a million clones, around 98.5% of which appear only once. Sequencing was performed on naive CD4+ T cells sorted from blood. All receptors come from a man in his thirties or forties in good health. The CDR3 runs from the conserved cysteine through the conserved F or W. The D gene is left open where the match is weak.

d_call j_call v_call cdr3_nt cdr3_aa
TRBD2 TRBJ2-5 TRBV6-7 TGTGCCAGCACCCTCGAGGTCGGGGGGGGATGGGAACGGTACTTC CASTLEVGGGWERYF
NA TRBJ2-6 TRBV6-6 TGTGCCAGCAGTTACTCTGCTTCTGGGGCCAACGTCCTGACTTTC CASSYSASGANVLTF
NA TRBJ2-7 TRBV27 TGTGCCAGCAGTTTCCGGGACACATCCTACGAGCAGTACTTC CASSFRDTSYEQYF
TRBD2 TRBJ2-3 TRBV28 TGTGCCAGCAGTTCCGCGGCGGCTAGCGGGAGGACAGATACGCAGTATTTT CASSSAAASGRTDTQYF
NA TRBJ1-5 TRBV28 TGTGCCAGCAGCCCCAAGAGGGGAAAAGGGTTCAATCAGCCCCAGCATTTT CASSPKRGKGFNQPQHF
NA TRBJ2-4 TRBV15 TGTGCCACCAGCAGAGATGGACCGATAGCCAAAAACATTCAGTACTTC CATSRDGPIAKNIQYF
NA TRBJ1-4 TRBV7-6 TGTGCCAGCAGCCGAAGGGGGATCACAACTAATGAAAAACTGTTTTTT CASSRRGITTNEKLFF
NA TRBJ2-3 TRBV14 TGTGCCAGCAGCCTCGGAGGGCTCGGAGATACGCAGTATTTT CASSLGGLGDTQYF
TRBD1 TRBJ1-4 TRBV5-1 TGCGCCAGCAGCACCACGGGACAGGGAAATGAAAAACTGTTTTTT CASSTTGQGNEKLFF
TRBD2 TRBJ2-1 TRBV7-2 TGTGCCAGCAGCTTCACCGGGACTAGCGGGAGAAAAAATGAGCAGTTCTTC CASSFTGTSGRKNEQFF
NA TRBJ2-7 TRBV15 TGTGCCACCAGCAGAGGACAGGTTTTCCCCTCGGGGTACGAGCAGTACTTC CATSRGQVFPSGYEQYF
NA TRBJ1-2 TRBV28 TGTGCCTCGGGGAGGAGATATGGCTACACCTTC CASGRRYGYTF
NA TRBJ2-6 TRBV9 TGTGCCAGCAGCGCCCCGAGGGTTGGGACCTCTGGGGCCAACGTCCTGACTTTC CASSAPRVGTSGANVLTF